This T cell receptor (beta chain) was sequenced in a study of quantifying T cell responses using KT2 cells (dated by TCRdb to 2016 to 2017). Study-wide context: RNA was DNase-treated and reverse transcribed with TCR alpha and beta constant-region primers, mostly using SuperScript III. The efficiency of the T4 ligation step under optimum conditions was estimated to be above 9%. PCR2 was run as a SYBR Green qPCR and stopped at a predetermined fluorescence threshold to avoid over-amplification.

Known numbers of KT2, a T cell clone whose TCR had been sequenced previously, were spiked into unfractionated PBMC to test the sensitivity and accuracy of the pipeline. A range of KT2-to-PBMC ratios was generated by mixing KT2 cells with a fixed number of PBMC. About this clonotype itself: This receptor's antigen is unknown. The sample holds no much larger clone one base away, and base qualities are not on file.

The library was obtained by UMI-ligation and nested PCR. A single-stranded oligonucleotide bearing the Illumina SP2 sequence and a UMI was ligated to the 3' end of the cDNA with T4 RNA ligase 1. PCR1 consisted of 4 cycles (98 degrees C 15 s, 69 degrees C 30 s, 72 degrees C 40 s), and for the beta primer an equimolar mix of RC1.1 and RC1.2 was used to cover TRBC1 and TRBC2. From PCR2 onward, TCR alpha and beta chains were processed separately, with sample indices and Illumina adaptors added. The UMI comprised 12 random nucleotides, as two hexamers separated by a spacer, placed after an 8-base spacer. Libraries were sequenced on an Illumina MiSeq using v2 2x251 paired-end chemistry, with some 13 samples typically included per run. PhiX DNA at roughly 4.5-7% was added to each sequencing library to increase diversity. The paper's processing steps were these. Raw reads were converted to FASTQ with bcl2fastq and were demultiplexed by dual indices with Demultiplexor. V and J genes were assigned by Decombinator through tag matching that permitted a single base-pair mismatch. UMIs were used by Collapsinator to correct both sequencing errors and frequency errors caused by PCR heterogeneity. Decombinator identifiers were converted to nucleotide sequence by CDR3Translator, the sequences were translated to amino acids, and CDR3 was extracted using C- and N-terminal motifs. A cluster of KT2 sequences that shared one unique molecular identifier was counted as a single distinct KT2 TCR. In TCRdb, the public reads were trimmed at Q25 with fastp and aligned with MiXCR, with productive beta chains retained. A single entry per CDR3 protein holds the most common genes and DNA from its merged rows. V and J calls and clone size were set by TCRdb, not the authors. Present in this sample are roughly 38,000 distinct CDR3 sequences, about 18% of which were seen just once. The ten largest clones represent 43% of the sample.

The study at large found these results: The numbers of KT2 alpha and beta sequences increased linearly with the number of input KT2 cells across several orders of magnitude. Detection of KT2 sequences showed saturation at very high KT2 spike-in numbers. No side-by-side comparison between this pipeline and other TCR sequencing techniques was included in the study. KT2 sequences were detected down to the lowest spike-in tested, about one KT2 cell per 100,000 PBMC.

From cysteine to phenylalanine, the CDR3 is 14 amino acids long. The sequence is cut down to CDR3 DNA, 42 bases in frame from base 1. The V and J ends are trimmed by 5 bases and 0 bases, leaving 10 bases between them. Taken from the germline V gene (reference sequence), the CDR1 and CDR2 loops are LGHDT and YNNKEL. Here the chain combines TRBV3-1 and TRBJ1-1; TRBD1 is a possible D gene, resting on 5 matching bases. The sequence came from a human donor. The sample taken for sequencing was PBMCs spiked with cells of the T cell clone KT2. The DNA sequence follows: TGTGCCAGCAGCGCAGGGTTTATGAACACTGAAGCTTTCTTT. It encodes CASSAGFMNTEAFF.